This record covers a single T cell receptor (beta chain). TCRdb's copy holds only in-frame clones and misses some; the assay was immunoSEQ multiplex PCR. The table records under 250,000 clones, about nine tenths of them present only once. The data derive from a study of blood T cell repertoires in COVID-19. Per germline, CDR1 SGDLS and CDR2 YYNGEE. V was trimmed by 4 bases and J by 8 bases, leaving 15 bases between them. The length of the CDR3 is 13 residues. The chain has TRBV9 and TRBJ1-1; unclear D gene. The specimen was peripheral blood. This TCR derives from a man aged 55 to 70 who had recovered from COVID-19. The CDR3 reads CASSPIEVAEAFF. CDR3 DNA: TGTGCCAGCAGCCCAATTGAGGTCGCCGAAGCTTTCTTT.